These 25 T cell receptor beta chains came from one sample sequenced in a study of response to subunit inactivated influenza vaccine. TCRdb reanalysed the RT-PCR reads using MiXCR and keeps one entry per CDR3 protein. The data contain hundreds of thousands of distinct CDR3 sequences, more than 11% of them seen just once; the ten biggest clones take up less than 7%. This specimen was PBMCs from blood, taken less than 15 days before vaccination. These receptors came from a man between 50 and 59 years old who received an inactivated influenza vaccine.

The count of this clonotype is one. The gene calls are TRBV9 and TRBJ2-1; 9 positions match TRBD1. Germline CDR1 reads SGDLS; CDR2 reads YYNGEE. The V segment lost 3 bases and the J segment 2 bases; nucleotides outside the gene matches: 6. CDR3 length equals 16 residues. This CDR3 is CASSGSWDRAYNEQFF. The CDR3 region has the DNA TGTGCCAGCAGCGGGAGTTGGGACAGGGCCTACAATGAGCAGTTCTTC.

This clonotype turned up a few times. The rearrangement uses TRBV5-1 and TRBJ1-2, with D uncertain. The V gene's germline CDR1 is SGHRS and CDR2 YFSETQ. V was trimmed by 0 bases and J by 1 base, leaving 7 bases between them. This CDR3 spans 14 amino acids. This chain's CDR3 is CASSLDPNNYGYTF. CDR3 DNA: TGCGCCAGCAGCTTGGATCCCAATAACTATGGCTACACCTTC. Together with reference TRBV5-1 and TRBJ1-2, the CDR3 gives the full variable domain: KAGVTQTPRYLIKTRGQQVTLSCSPISGHRSVSWYQQTPGQGLQFLFEYFSETQRNKGNFPGRFSGRQFSNSRSEMNVSTLELGDSALYLCASSLDPNNYGYTFGSGTRLTVV.

In this sample, this clonotype turned up a few times. The chain uses TRBV3-1 and TRBJ2-3; TRBD2 aligns across 10 bases. V was pared by 2 bases and J by 1 base, with 3 bases of the junction left unmatched. Germline loops: CDR1 LGHDT, CDR2 YNNKEL (reference sequence). The CDR3 extends over 16 amino acids. CDR3 residues: CASSQQLAGGTDTQYF. CDR3 sequence (DNA): TGTGCCAGCAGCCAACAGCTAGCGGGAGGCACAGATACGCAGTATTTT.

The chain combines TRBV30 with TRBJ2-3, with 7 bases identical to TRBD2. The CDR3 is made up of 14 amino acids. Germline values: CDR1 GTSNPN, CDR2 SVGIG (reference sequence). The ends lost 4 bases at V and 2 bases at J; junction bases unmatched: 6. The CDR3 reads CAWIEGGPTDTQYF. CDR3 DNA: TGTGCCTGGATTGAGGGAGGGCCCACAGATACGCAGTATTTT.

The chain carries TRBV4-3 and TRBJ2-3; D uncertain. V lost 6 bases to trimming and J lost 9 bases, with 10 bases between them. This CDR3 contains 11 residues. The germline CDR1 and CDR2 sequences are LGHNA and YSLEER. CDR3 nucleotide sequence: TGCGCCAGCAGGAATAGTGACACGCAGTATTTT. It codes for CASRNSDTQYF.

As for this clonotype: A much larger clone sits a single nucleotide away, making a read error possible. The rearrangement joins TRBV7-9 to TRBJ1-1; no reliable D call. Germline-derived CDR1 and CDR2 are SEHNR and FQNEAQ (reference sequence). V was shortened by 5 bases and J by 3 bases, with 7 bases between the two germline ends. This CDR3 is built from 12 residues. CDR3 DNA sequence: TGTGCCAGCAGCGCCGGGGACACTGAAGCTTTCTTT. It is translated as CASSAGDTEAFF.

CDR3 sequence: CASSGPSQPQHF. As DNA, the CDR3 is TGTGCCAGCAGCGGACCGAGTCAGCCCCAGCATTTT. This rearrangement joins TRBV7-9 to TRBJ1-5; D uncertain. This CDR3 region has 12 residues. The germline gives CDR1 SEHNR, CDR2 FQNEAQ (reference sequence). V lost 5 bases, J lost 6 bases, and 8 bases lay in between.

The chain couples TRBV4-2 to TRBJ2-5, with 8 bases matching TRBD2. CDR1 is LGHNA and CDR2 is YNFKEQ in the germline V gene. V was clipped by 0 bases and J by 5 bases; unmatched bases: 5. The CDR3 has 15 residues. The CDR3 coding sequence is TGTGCCAGCAGCCAAGAGAGGACGGGAGGGGAGACCCAGTACTTC. Translated: CASSQERTGGETQYF.

This clonotype was detected only a few times. The chain carries TRBV10-3 and TRBJ2-1; TRBD2 might be the D (5 bases). Germline CDR1 reads ENHRY; CDR2 reads SYGVKD. V gave up 4 bases and J gave up 2 bases, with 15 bases separating them. The CDR3 contains 16 residues. In DNA form, the CDR3 reads TGTGCCATCAGTGTCGAACTTGGAGGCGCCTACAATGAGCAGTTCTTC. Its translation: CAISVELGGAYNEQFF.

This chain joins TRBV11-2 and TRBJ1-3; D possibly corresponds to TRBD1 (6 bases). From germline, CDR1 is SGHAT and CDR2 FQNNGV. This CDR3 has 15 residues. Trimming left V 2 bases short and J 2 bases short, with 10 bases between. The CDR3 is CASSLLRTAGNTIYF. CDR3 nucleotides: TGTGCCAGCAGCTTATTGAGGACAGCTGGAAACACCATATATTTT.

This clonotype was seen a handful of times. The chain uses TRBV4-2 and TRBJ2-3; 9 bases match TRBD2. Germline V gene data show CDR1 as LGHNA and CDR2 as YNFKEQ. V dropped 1 base and J dropped 4; count of bases not matched to a gene: 6. CDR3 length equals 16 residues. The CDR3 coding sequence is TGTGCCAGCAGCCAAGGGGGGACTAGCACGGCAGATACGCAGTATTTT. It is translated as CASSQGGTSTADTQYF.

The table lists this clonotype with many counts. This chain connects TRBV12-3 or TRBV12-4 to TRBJ2-3; 15 nucleotides line up with TRBD2. Trimming took 1 base from V and 1 from J; bases not matched to a gene: 3. CDR3 length: 18 amino acids. The CDR3 coding sequence is TGTGCCAGCAGTTTAGGGACTAGCGGGAGGGCTCGCACAGATACGCAGTATTTT. Translated: CASSLGTSGRARTDTQYF.

V and J are TRBV12-3 or TRBV12-4 and TRBJ2-6; 9 nucleotides line up with TRBD1. The CDR3 loop spans 17 amino acids. V shed 5 bases, J shed 0 bases, and the junction held 5 bases outside the gene matches. In DNA form, the CDR3 reads TGTGCCAGCAGTCCGGGACAGGGCTTCTCTGGGGCCAACGTCCTGACTTTC. The encoded protein is CASSPGQGFSGANVLTF.

This chain links TRBV30 with TRBJ2-3, with TRBD1 matching over 9 bases. Germline assignment: CDR1 GTSNPN and CDR2 SVGIG (reference sequence). There are 14 residues in the CDR3. V was pared by 3 bases and J by 3 bases, with 4 bases of the junction left unmatched. For the CDR3, the DNA is TGTGCCTGGAGCCGCGGACAGGGGACAGATACGCAGTATTTT. Its protein is CAWSRGQGTDTQYF.

This chain uses TRBV11-1 with TRBJ2-3, with D uncertain. The ends were cut back, 4 bases at V and 2 bases at J, with 10 bases in the middle. The germline V gene has CDR1 SGHAT and CDR2 FQDESV (reference sequence). The CDR3 is 14 residues long. CDR3: CASSSDLYTDTQYF. Here the CDR3 DNA reads TGTGCCAGCAGCTCTGACCTCTACACAGATACGCAGTATTTT.

This clonotype was picked up many times. CDR3 nucleotides: TGTGCCAGCAGCCCATGGACCGGTGAAGAGACCCAGTACTTC. Protein: CASSPWTGEETQYF. This chain links TRBV5-6 with TRBJ2-5; no clear D gene. V was trimmed by 4 bases and J by 3 bases, leaving 13 bases between them. Germline lookup yields CDR1 SGHDT and CDR2 YYEEEE. The CDR3 length is 14 residues. The variable domain in full, completed from reference TRBV5-6 and TRBJ2-5, reads DAGVTQSPTHLIKTRGQQVTLRCSPKSGHDTVSWYQQALGQGPQFIFQYYEEEERQRGNFPDRFSGHQFPNYSSELNVNALLLGDSALYLCASSPWTGEETQYFGPGTRLLVL.

V usage is TRBV7-9 and J usage is TRBJ2-5; 11 bases align to TRBD2. V lost 5 bases, J lost 2 bases, and 10 bases stayed unmatched. The CDR3 has 17 residues. Germline values: CDR1 SEHNR, CDR2 FQNEAQ (reference sequence). The CDR3 DNA is TGTGCCAGCAGCCTAGTGAGACTAGCGGGGCCTCAAGAGACCCAGTACTTC. The encoded protein is CASSLVRLAGPQETQYF. Looking up the rest from reference TRBV7-9 and TRBJ2-5 gives the full variable domain: DTGVSQNPRHKITKRGQNVTFRCDPISEHNRLYWYRQTLGQGPEFLTYFQNEAQLEKSRLLSDRFSAERPKGSFSTLEIQRTEQGDSAMYLCASSLVRLAGPQETQYFGPGTRLLVL.

This clonotype was recorded at least ten times. This chain connects TRBV24-1 to TRBJ2-2, with a possible D match to TRBD1 (5 bases). Between the trimmed V and J ends, which lost 5 bases and 2 bases, there was a span of 17 bases. The CDR3 length is 17 residues. Germline V lookup: CDR1 KGHDR, CDR2 SFDVKD. Written as DNA, the CDR3 is TGTGCCACCAGTGGTCGGTCAGGGATCCCTAACACCGGGGAGCTGTTTTTT. Protein product: CATSGRSGIPNTGELFF.

This clonotype occurred a few times. This rearrangement joins TRBV9 to TRBJ2-3; the D gene could be TRBD1 or TRBD2 (5 bases each). Germline CDR1 is SGDLS and CDR2 is YYNGEE. This CDR3 spans 15 amino acids. V was trimmed by 0 bases and J by 0 bases, leaving 8 bases between them. This chain's CDR3 is CASSVDEGSTDTQYF. CDR3 coding DNA: TGTGCCAGCAGCGTAGATGAGGGGAGCACAGATACGCAGTATTTT.

This clonotype came up many times. The J gene is TRBJ2-3, the V gene TRBV7-8; 10 bases align to TRBD2. Trimming cost V 2 bases and J 1 base; bases outside gene matches: 3. Germline CDR1 is SGHVS and CDR2 is FQNEAQ. There are 16 residues in the CDR3. Here the CDR3 DNA reads TGTGCCAGCAGCTTAACTAGCGGGATACGCACAGATACGCAGTATTTT. Its protein product is CASSLTSGIRTDTQYF.

This clonotype was recorded a few times. The chain carries TRBV5-5 and TRBJ2-5; no reliable D call. V dropped 6 bases and J dropped 2 bases, with 14 bases sitting between them. CDR3 size: 14 residues. Germline values: CDR1 SGHKS, CDR2 YYEKEE (reference sequence). CDR3 sequence (DNA): TGTGCCAGCACCGGATGGTTACAGCAAGAGACCCAGTACTTC. It translates to CASTGWLQQETQYF.

This clonotype was seen ten or more times. The CDR3, as DNA: TGTGCCAGCAGCCACGGGACCGGGGAGCTGTTTTTT. As protein: CASSHGTGELFF. The chain couples TRBV6-2 or TRBV6-3 to TRBJ2-2, with D hard to call. This CDR3 has 12 amino acids. Trimming removed 6 bases from V and 5 bases from J, with 7 bases in between. The germline V gene encodes CDR1 MNHEY and CDR2 SVGEGT.

The rearrangement joins TRBV4-2 to TRBJ2-1; the match to TRBD2 covers 10 bases. The CDR3 spans 20 residues. The trim removed 0 bases at V and 5 bases at J, leaving 16 bases unmatched. Per the germline V gene, CDR1 is LGHNA and CDR2 is YNFKEQ. The CDR3 DNA sequence: TGTGCCAGCAGCCAAGATCCGTCAGCGGGGGGGCTTATTGTCCACAATGAGCAGTTCTTC. This sequence encodes CASSQDPSAGGLIVHNEQFF.

The chain's CDR3 is CASSQGPAGGYEQYF. Here the CDR3 DNA reads TGTGCCAGCAGCCAAGGGCCAGCGGGAGGTTACGAGCAGTACTTC. The chain employs TRBV3-1 and TRBJ2-7, with 9 bases lining up with TRBD2. Germline loops: CDR1 LGHDT, CDR2 YNNKEL (reference sequence). V gave up 1 base and J gave up 4 bases; unmatched junction bases: 5. The CDR3 is 15 amino acids.

This clonotype was observed a handful of times. J is TRBJ2-5 and V is TRBV18, with D uncertain. The CDR3 is 13 amino acids. V lost 8 bases and J 5 bases, leaving 15 bases between the germline ends. The germline gives CDR1 KGHSH, CDR2 LQKENI. The CDR3 DNA reads TGTGCCAGCGGCTCTTACGAACCGGAGACCCAGTACTTC. It translates to CASGSYEPETQYF. Drawing the rest from reference TRBV18 and TRBJ2-5, the complete variable domain is NAGVMQNPRHLVRRRGQEARLRCSPMKGHSHVYWYRQLPEEGLKFMVYLQKENIIDESGMPKERFSAEFPKEGPSILRIQQVVRGDSAAYFCASGSYEPETQYFGPGTRLLVL.